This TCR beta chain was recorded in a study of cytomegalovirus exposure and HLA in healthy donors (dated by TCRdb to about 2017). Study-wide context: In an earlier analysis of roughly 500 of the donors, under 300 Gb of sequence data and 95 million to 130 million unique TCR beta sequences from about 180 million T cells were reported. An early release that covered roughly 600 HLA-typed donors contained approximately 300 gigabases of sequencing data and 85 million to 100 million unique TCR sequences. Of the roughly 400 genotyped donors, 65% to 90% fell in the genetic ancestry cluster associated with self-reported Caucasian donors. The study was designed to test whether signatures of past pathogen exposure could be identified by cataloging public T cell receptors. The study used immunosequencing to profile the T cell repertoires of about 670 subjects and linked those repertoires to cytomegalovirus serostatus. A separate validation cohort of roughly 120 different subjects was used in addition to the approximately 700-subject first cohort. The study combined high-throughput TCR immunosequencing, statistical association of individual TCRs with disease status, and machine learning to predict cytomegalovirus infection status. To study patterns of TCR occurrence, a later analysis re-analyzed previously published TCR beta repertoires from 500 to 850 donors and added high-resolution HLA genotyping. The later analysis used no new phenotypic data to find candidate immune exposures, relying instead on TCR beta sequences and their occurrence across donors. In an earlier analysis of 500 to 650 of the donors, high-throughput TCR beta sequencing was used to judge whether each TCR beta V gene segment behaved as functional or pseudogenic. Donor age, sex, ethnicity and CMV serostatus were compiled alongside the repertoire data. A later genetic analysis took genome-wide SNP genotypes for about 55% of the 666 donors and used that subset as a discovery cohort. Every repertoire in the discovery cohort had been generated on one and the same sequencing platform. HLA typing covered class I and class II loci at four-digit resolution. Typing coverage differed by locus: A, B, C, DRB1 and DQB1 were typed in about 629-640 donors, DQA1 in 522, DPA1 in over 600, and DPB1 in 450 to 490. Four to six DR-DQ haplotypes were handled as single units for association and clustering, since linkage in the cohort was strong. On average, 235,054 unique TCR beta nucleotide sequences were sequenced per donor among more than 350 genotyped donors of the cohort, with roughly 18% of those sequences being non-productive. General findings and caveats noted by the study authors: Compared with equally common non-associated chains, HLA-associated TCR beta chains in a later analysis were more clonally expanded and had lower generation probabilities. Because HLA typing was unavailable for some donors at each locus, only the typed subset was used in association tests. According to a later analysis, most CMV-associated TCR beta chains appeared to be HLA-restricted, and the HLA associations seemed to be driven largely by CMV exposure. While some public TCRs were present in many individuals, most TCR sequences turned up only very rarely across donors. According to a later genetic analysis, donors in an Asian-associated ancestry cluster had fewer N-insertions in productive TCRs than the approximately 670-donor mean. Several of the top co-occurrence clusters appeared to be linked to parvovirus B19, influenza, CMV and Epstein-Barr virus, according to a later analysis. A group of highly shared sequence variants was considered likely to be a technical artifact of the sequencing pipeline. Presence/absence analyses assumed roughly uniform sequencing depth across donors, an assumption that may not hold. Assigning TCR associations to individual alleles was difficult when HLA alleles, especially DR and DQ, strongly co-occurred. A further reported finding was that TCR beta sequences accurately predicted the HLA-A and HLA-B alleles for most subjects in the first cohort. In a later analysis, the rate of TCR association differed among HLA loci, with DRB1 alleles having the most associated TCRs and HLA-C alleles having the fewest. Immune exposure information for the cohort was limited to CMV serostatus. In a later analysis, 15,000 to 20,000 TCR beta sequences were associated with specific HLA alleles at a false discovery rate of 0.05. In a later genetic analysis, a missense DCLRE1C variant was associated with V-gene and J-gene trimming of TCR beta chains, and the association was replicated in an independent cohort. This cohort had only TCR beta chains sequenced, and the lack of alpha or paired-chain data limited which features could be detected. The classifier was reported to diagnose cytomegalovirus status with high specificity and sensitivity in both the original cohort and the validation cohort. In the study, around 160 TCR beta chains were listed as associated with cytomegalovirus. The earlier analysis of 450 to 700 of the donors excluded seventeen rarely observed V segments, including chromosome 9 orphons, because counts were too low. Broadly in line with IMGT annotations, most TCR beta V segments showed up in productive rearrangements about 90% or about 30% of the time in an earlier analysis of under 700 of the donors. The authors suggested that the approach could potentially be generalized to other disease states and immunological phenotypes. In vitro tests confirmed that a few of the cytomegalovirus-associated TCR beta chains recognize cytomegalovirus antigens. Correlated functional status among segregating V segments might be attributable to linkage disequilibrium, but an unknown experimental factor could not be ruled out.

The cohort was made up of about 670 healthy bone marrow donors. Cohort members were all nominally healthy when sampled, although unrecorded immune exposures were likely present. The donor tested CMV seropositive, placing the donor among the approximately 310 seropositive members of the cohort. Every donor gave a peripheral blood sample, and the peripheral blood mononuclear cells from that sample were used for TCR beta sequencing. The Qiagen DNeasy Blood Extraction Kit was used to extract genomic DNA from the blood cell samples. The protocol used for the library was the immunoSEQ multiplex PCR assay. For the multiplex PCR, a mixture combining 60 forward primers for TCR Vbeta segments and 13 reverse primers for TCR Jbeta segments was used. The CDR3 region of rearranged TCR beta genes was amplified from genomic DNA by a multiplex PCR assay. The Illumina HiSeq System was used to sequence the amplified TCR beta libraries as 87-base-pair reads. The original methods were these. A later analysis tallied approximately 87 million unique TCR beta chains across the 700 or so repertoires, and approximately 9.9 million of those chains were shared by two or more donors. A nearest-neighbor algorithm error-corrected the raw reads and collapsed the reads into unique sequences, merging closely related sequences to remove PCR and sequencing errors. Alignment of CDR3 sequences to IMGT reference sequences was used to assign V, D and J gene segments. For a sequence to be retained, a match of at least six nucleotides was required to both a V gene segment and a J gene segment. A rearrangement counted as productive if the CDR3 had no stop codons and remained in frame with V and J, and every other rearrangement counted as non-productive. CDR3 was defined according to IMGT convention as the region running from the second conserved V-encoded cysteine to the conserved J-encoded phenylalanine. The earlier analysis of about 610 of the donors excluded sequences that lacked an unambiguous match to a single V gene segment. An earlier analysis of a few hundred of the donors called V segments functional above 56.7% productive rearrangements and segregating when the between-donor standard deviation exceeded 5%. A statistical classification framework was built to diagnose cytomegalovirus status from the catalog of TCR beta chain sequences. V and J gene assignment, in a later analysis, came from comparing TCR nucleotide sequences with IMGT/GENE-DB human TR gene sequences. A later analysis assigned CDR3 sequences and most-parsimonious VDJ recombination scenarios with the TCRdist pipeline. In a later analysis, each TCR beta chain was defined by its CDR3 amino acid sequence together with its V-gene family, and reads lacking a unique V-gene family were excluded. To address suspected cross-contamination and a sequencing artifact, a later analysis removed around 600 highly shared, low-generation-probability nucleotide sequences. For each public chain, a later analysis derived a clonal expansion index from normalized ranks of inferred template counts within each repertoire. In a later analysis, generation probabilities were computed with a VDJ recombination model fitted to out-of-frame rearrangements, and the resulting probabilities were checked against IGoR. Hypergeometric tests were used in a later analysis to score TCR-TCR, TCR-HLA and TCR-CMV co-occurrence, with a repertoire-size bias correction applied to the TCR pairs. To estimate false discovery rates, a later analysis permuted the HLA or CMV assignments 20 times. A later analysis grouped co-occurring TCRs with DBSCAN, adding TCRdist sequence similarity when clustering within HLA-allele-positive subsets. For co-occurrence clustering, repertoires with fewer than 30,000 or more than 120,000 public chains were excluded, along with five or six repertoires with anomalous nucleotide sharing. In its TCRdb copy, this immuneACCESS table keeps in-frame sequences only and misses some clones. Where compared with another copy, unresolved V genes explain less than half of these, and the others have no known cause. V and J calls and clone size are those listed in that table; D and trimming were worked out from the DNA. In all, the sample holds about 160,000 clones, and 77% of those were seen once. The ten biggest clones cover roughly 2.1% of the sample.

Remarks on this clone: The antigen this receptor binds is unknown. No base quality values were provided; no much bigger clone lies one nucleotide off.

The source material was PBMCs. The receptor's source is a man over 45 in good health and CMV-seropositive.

The CDR3 protein: CAITGSPGGLTDTQYF. The DNA reads as follows: TGTGCCATCACCGGTTCGCCGGGGGGGCTAACAGATACGCAGTATTTT. The chain uses TRBV10-3 and TRBJ2-3; 8 middle bases align to TRBD2. Reading the germline V gene gives CDR1 ENHRY and CDR2 SYGVKD. V trim: 7 bases; J trim: 3 bases; unmatched bases: 12. The CDR3, from cysteine to phenylalanine, totals 16 residues. This entry keeps only the CDR3 DNA: 48 bases, framed from base 1.